This T cell receptor beta chain originates from a study of T cell changes during pregnancy in multiple sclerosis. Profiled with immunoSEQ multiplex PCR; TCRdb holds only in-frame clones, not every one. The table includes about 61,000 clones, 90% detected once. The sample holds one count of this clone. This CDR3 is 14 amino acids long. Per the germline V gene, CDR1 is MNHEY and CDR2 is SMNVEV (reference sequence). V lost 5 bases to trimming and J lost 6 bases, with 15 bases between them. The chain joins TRBV27 to TRBJ2-3; unclear D gene. The receptor was isolated from a female donor in good health, enrolled as a control in a pregnancy study. The material sequenced was peripheral blood, taken in the first trimester of pregnancy. CDR3 sequence (DNA): TGTGCCAGCAGTCCCCCACCGGGTGGGGATACGCAGTATTTT. This encodes CASSPPPGGDTQYF.